This TCR beta chain was identified in a study of OX40 agonist ivuxolimab in advanced cancers. Method: immunoSEQ multiplex PCR; TCRdb's copy keeps in-frame clones and lacks some. The data show about 160,000 clones, roughly 94% seen once. Germline CDR1 and CDR2: SSHAT and FNYEAQ (reference sequence). This CDR3 region has 16 residues. Study-level results: Low clonal expansion, among the lowest seen, marked partial responders at 0.1-3.0 mg/kg.

Details on this clone: Antigen: not known. The junction and the germline gene differ at one end; a read error may be behind it.

The clonotype originates from an adult with an advanced solid tumor such as melanoma, head and neck, liver or kidney cancer. The chain has TRBV7-7 and TRBJ2-5; TRBD2 agrees at 14 bases. This material consisted of CD4+ or CD8+ T cells sorted from blood, taken in a trial of the OX40 agonist ivuxolimab. CDR3 sequence (DNA): TGTGCTAGCAGCCCAGGGACTAGCGGGAGTGCGGAGACCCAGTACTTC. Amino acid sequence: CASSPGTSGSAETQYF.